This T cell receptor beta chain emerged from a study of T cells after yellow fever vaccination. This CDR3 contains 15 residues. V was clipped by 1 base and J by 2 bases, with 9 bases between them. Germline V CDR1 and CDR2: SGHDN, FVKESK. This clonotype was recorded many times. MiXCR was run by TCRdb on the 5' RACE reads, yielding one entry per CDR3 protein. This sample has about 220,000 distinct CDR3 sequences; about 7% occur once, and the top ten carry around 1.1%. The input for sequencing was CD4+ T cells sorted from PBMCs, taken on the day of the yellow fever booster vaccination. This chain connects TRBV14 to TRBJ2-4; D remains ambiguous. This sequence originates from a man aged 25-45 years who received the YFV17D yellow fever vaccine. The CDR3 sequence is CASSQALGSKNIQYF. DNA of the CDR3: TGTGCCAGCAGCCAAGCTTTGGGTTCCAAAAACATTCAGTACTTC.